This TCR beta chain was sequenced for a study of cytomegalovirus exposure and HLA in healthy donors (dated by TCRdb to about 2017). A note on the overall study: According to an earlier analysis of several hundred of the donors, about 179 million T cells yielded some 110 million unique TCR beta sequences and around 280 Gb of sequence data. In addition to the first cohort of 650 to 750 subjects, a separate validation cohort of approximately 130 different subjects was used. In a later analysis, previously published TCR beta repertoires from roughly 710 donors were re-analyzed and high-resolution HLA genotyping was added so that TCR occurrence patterns could be studied. The study aimed to test whether signatures of past pathogen exposure could be identified by cataloging public T cell receptors. Among 398 genotyped donors of the cohort, an average of approximately 200,000 unique TCR beta nucleotide sequences was sequenced per donor, of which 15% to 20% were non-productive. In the later analysis, no new phenotypic data were used to find candidate immune exposures; instead, reliance was placed on TCR beta sequences and their occurrence across donors. The study profiled the T cell repertoires of 500 to 800 subjects by immunosequencing and related them to cytomegalovirus serostatus. HLA typing covered class I and class II loci at four-digit resolution. Of the 350 to 400 genotyped donors, around 81% fell in the genetic ancestry cluster associated with self-reported Caucasian donors. Approximately 310 gigabases of sequencing data and some 85 million unique TCR sequences were included in an early release covering several hundred HLA-typed donors. A later genetic analysis used genome-wide SNP genotypes for about 65% of the 666 donors, treating that subset as a discovery cohort. Roughly 5 DR-DQ haplotypes were handled as single units for association and clustering, since linkage in the cohort was strong. The number of donors typed differed by locus, with about 629-640 for A, B, C, DRB1 and DQB1, around 500 for DQA1, over 600 for DPA1, and some 450 for DPB1. To decide whether each TCR beta V gene segment behaved as functional or pseudogenic, an earlier analysis of 587 of the donors relied on high-throughput TCR beta sequencing. All discovery cohort repertoires had been generated on a single sequencing platform. The study combined high-throughput TCR immunosequencing, statistical association of individual TCRs with disease status, and machine learning to predict cytomegalovirus infection status. Donor age, sex, ethnicity and CMV serostatus were compiled alongside the repertoire data.

The library was prepared using the immunoSEQ multiplex PCR assay. For the multiplex PCR, a mixture combining 60 forward primers for TCR Vbeta segments and 13 reverse primers for TCR Jbeta segments was used. A multiplex PCR assay on genomic DNA amplified the CDR3 region of rearranged TCR beta genes. The Illumina HiSeq System was used to sequence the amplified TCR beta libraries as 87-base-pair reads. The study's processing was this. A later analysis counted about 80 million unique TCR beta chains across the 550 to 700 repertoires, and roughly 9.9 million of these chains were shared by at least two donors. Raw reads were error-corrected and collapsed into unique sequences with a nearest-neighbor algorithm that merged closely related sequences to remove PCR and sequencing errors. To assign V, D and J gene segments, CDR3 sequences were aligned to IMGT reference sequences. Each retained sequence needed at least a six-nucleotide match to both a V gene segment and a J gene segment. A rearrangement was called productive if the CDR3 had no stop codons and remained in frame with V and J, and every other rearrangement was called non-productive. CDR3 was defined by IMGT convention, running from the second conserved V-encoded cysteine to the conserved J-encoded phenylalanine. Sequences without an unambiguous match to a single V gene segment were excluded from the earlier analysis of about 600 of the donors. In an earlier analysis of more than 500 of the donors, a V segment was called functional when productive rearrangements were above 56.7%, and segregating when the standard deviation between donors exceeded 5%. To diagnose cytomegalovirus status from the catalog of TCR beta chain sequences, a statistical classification framework was built. In a later analysis, TCR nucleotide sequences were compared against IMGT/GENE-DB human TR gene sequences so that V and J genes could be assigned. Using the TCRdist pipeline, a later analysis assigned CDR3 sequences along with most-parsimonious VDJ recombination scenarios. In a later analysis, each TCR beta chain was defined by its CDR3 amino acid sequence together with its V-gene family, and reads without a unique V-gene family were excluded. To address suspected cross-contamination and a sequencing artifact, a later analysis removed around 590 highly shared, low-generation-probability nucleotide sequences. For each public chain, a later analysis derived a clonal expansion index from normalized ranks of inferred template counts within each repertoire. Generation probabilities in a later analysis came from a VDJ recombination model fitted to out-of-frame rearrangements, and those results were checked against IGoR. A later analysis scored TCR-TCR, TCR-HLA and TCR-CMV co-occurrence with hypergeometric tests, applying a repertoire-size bias correction to TCR pairs. A later analysis estimated false discovery rates by permuting HLA or CMV assignments 20 times. A later analysis grouped co-occurring TCRs with DBSCAN, adding TCRdist sequence similarity when clustering within HLA-allele-positive subsets. Repertoires with fewer than 30,000 or more than 120,000 public chains were left out of co-occurrence clustering, as were about 5 repertoires with anomalous nucleotide sharing. The table comes from immuneACCESS by way of TCRdb, which keeps in-frame sequences with V and J called. Part of the clones is missing from these tables; in studies checked, under half for an unresolved V gene and the rest for unknown reasons. V, J and clone size were drawn from that table, and D and trimming were deduced from the DNA. The sample table holds about 150,000 clones, of which 70% to 90% were seen once. 2% to 2.5% of the sample is held by the ten biggest clonotypes.

With regard to this clone: The antigen it recognizes is unknown. Base qualities are not recorded, but no much larger clone differs from it by a single base.

Broader findings and caveats from the paper: Because counts were too low, approximately 15 rarely observed V segments, including chromosome 9 orphons, were excluded from the earlier analysis of under 650 of the donors. Assigning TCR associations to individual alleles was difficult when HLA alleles, especially DR and DQ, strongly co-occurred. CMV serostatus was the only immune exposure information available for the cohort. Correlated functional status among segregating V segments might reflect linkage disequilibrium, but an unknown experimental factor could not be ruled out. Presence/absence analyses assumed roughly uniform sequencing depth across donors, an assumption that may not hold. While some public TCRs were present in many individuals, most TCR sequences turned up only very rarely across donors. In a later analysis, TCR association rates were found to vary across HLA loci, with the most associated TCRs seen for DRB1 alleles and the fewest for HLA-C alleles. The study gave a list of 150 to 200 TCR beta chains associated with cytomegalovirus. An earlier analysis of approximately 530 of the donors showed that most TCR beta V segments appeared in productive rearrangements either about 87% or about 30% of the time, which broadly matched IMGT annotations. In this cohort, only TCR beta chains were sequenced, and detectable features were limited by the absence of alpha or paired-chain data. In vitro tests confirmed that a few of the cytomegalovirus-associated TCR beta chains recognize cytomegalovirus antigens. In a later genetic analysis, a missense DCLRE1C variant was associated with V-gene and J-gene trimming of TCR beta chains, and the association was replicated in an independent cohort. A later analysis reported that several top co-occurrence clusters appeared linked to parvovirus B19, influenza, CMV and Epstein-Barr virus. Specific HLA alleles were associated with 15,000 to 20,000 TCR beta sequences at a false discovery rate of 0.05 in a later analysis. According to a later analysis, most CMV-associated TCR beta chains appeared to be HLA-restricted, and the HLA associations seemed to be driven largely by CMV exposure. A cluster of highly shared sequence variants was judged likely to represent a technical artifact of the sequencing pipeline. According to the authors, the approach could potentially be generalized to other disease states and immunological phenotypes. Cytomegalovirus status was reported to be diagnosed by the classifier with high specificity and sensitivity in both the original and validation cohorts. According to a later genetic analysis, donors in an Asian-associated ancestry cluster had fewer N-insertions in productive TCRs than the roughly 670-donor mean. Because HLA typing was missing for some donors at each locus, association tests included only the typed subset. The 87-base-pair reads could not distinguish some IMGT-functional V segments, including TRBV6-2 and TRBV6-3, so those segments were excluded. In a later analysis, HLA-associated TCR beta chains showed more clonal expansion and lower generation probabilities than non-associated chains that were equally common. A further reported finding was that TCR beta sequences accurately predicted the HLA-A and HLA-B alleles for most subjects in the first cohort.

Its CDR3 holds 15 amino acids, cysteine through phenylalanine. Of the read, only the CDR3 DNA is kept; its 45 bases are in frame from base 1. The germline V gene encodes CDR1 SGHRS and CDR2 YFSETQ. For this chain, trimming is 4 bases at the V end and 7 bases at the J end, and the number of junction bases without a gene match is 9. The cohort was made up of 666 healthy bone marrow donors. All cohort members were sampled while nominally healthy, although unrecorded immune exposures were likely present. The donor was CMV seronegative and was included in the group of a few hundred seronegative cohort members. A peripheral blood sample was provided by each donor, and peripheral blood mononuclear cells were used for TCR beta sequencing. Genomic DNA was extracted from the blood cell samples with the Qiagen DNeasy Blood Extraction Kit.

The receptor was isolated from a woman between 18 and 29 years old in good health and CMV-seronegative. The V and J genes are TRBV5-1 and TRBJ2-2; TRBD1 fits 8 bases in the junction. The source material was PBMCs. The DNA is as follows: TGCGCCAGCAGCCTCCGGACAGGGTTGGACGGGGAGCTGTTTTTT. Its amino acids are CASSLRTGLDGELFF.